This T cell receptor beta chain was captured in a study of Ad26.COV2.S vaccination and SARS-CoV-2 variants. Study-wide findings and caveats: Vaccinated individuals (as opposed to placebo recipients) had higher spike-specific TCR breadth. Total responses of T cells may have been underestimated by the analyses of TCR breadth and depth. Non-spike TCR breadth did not differ much between vaccine and placebo recipients. Reportedly, spike-specific CD8+ and CD4+ T cell responses achieved substantial breadth once vaccination had taken place.

Profiled with immunoSEQ multiplex PCR; TCRdb holds only in-frame clones, not every one. Among approximately 150,000 clones listed, more than 80% were seen once. Notes on this clone: Its antigen remains unknown.

The germline gives CDR1 SGDLS, CDR2 YYNGEE. This CDR3 is 13 amino acids long. V shed 3 bases and J 5 bases; nucleotides not matched to a gene: 5. The gene calls are TRBV9 and TRBJ2-7, with 7 bases lining up with TRBD2. Sample: peripheral blood, taken after recovery from COVID-19. The clonotype was recovered from a human donor who had recovered from COVID-19. CDR3 DNA: TGTGCCAGCAGCGCCCCGGGGGGTCACGAGCAGTACTTC. Translated, it gives CASSAPGGHEQYF. Full variable domain (rest looked up from reference TRBV9 and TRBJ2-7): DSGVTQTPKHLITATGQRVTLRCSPRSGDLSVYWYQQSLDQGLQFLIQYYNGEERAKGNILERFSAQQFPDLHSELNLSSLELGDSALYFCASSAPGGHEQYFGPGTRLTVT.